These T cell receptor beta chains were read from a single sample in a study of blood T cell repertoires in COVID-19. This table comes from immunoSEQ multiplex PCR, and its TCRdb copy is limited to in-frame clones, with some not included. The sample carries about 83,000 clones, about 82% recorded once. Material for sequencing was peripheral blood. The receptors here all came from a man aged 45-60 years with active COVID-19. Both conserved end residues are part of each CDR3. D genes are given only for firm matches. Some rows mark clone size as missing; the rest say once, few, many or name a class of expanded clone.

TRBV5-5	-	TRBJ1-1	15	-	CASSLYYRLNTEAFF	TGTGCCAGCAGCTTGTATTACAGGCTGAACACTGAAGCTTTCTTT
TRBV6-2/TRBV6-3	-	TRBJ1-1	14	-	CASSPPEGGGIAFF	TGTGCCAGCAGTCCCCCGGAAGGGGGGGGAATAGCTTTCTTT
TRBV6-5	-	TRBJ1-5	15	-	CASSQTGHINQPQHF	TGTGCCAGCAGTCAAACGGGACACATTAATCAGCCCCAGCATTTT
TRBV7-2	-	TRBJ2-7	13	-	CASSPGGGLDTYF	TGTGCCAGCAGCCCTGGGGGGGGGCTAGACACGTACTTC
TRBV6-6	-	TRBJ2-7	15	-	CASSYSGGEPYEQYF	TGTGCCAGCAGTTACTCAGGCGGGGAACCCTACGAGCAGTACTTC
TRBV28	-	TRBJ1-6	16	-	CASSSYPAGENSPLHF	TGTGCCAGCAGTTCCTACCCAGCAGGGGAGAATTCACCCCTCCACTTT
TRBV7-3	once	TRBJ2-5	18	TRBD2	CASSHPNLAGGDQETQYF	TGTGCCAGCAGCCATCCAAATCTAGCGGGTGGGGACCAAGAGACCCAGTACTTC
TRBV12-2	once	TRBJ2-7	20	-	CASRLPPPSGLAGGRDEQYF	TGTGCAAGTCGCTTACCCCCCCCTTCTGGACTAGCGGGGGGAAGGGACGAGCAGTACTTC
TRBV7-2	-	TRBJ2-1	20	-	CASSLAGAAPPLGSYNEQFF	TGTGCCAGCAGCTTAGCGGGGGCAGCCCCTCCCTTGGGCTCCTACAATGAGCAGTTCTTC
TRBV7-2	-	TRBJ2-3	16	-	CASSKKRRIDTDTQYF	TGTGCCAGCAGCAAGAAGCGCCGGATAGACACAGATACGCAGTATTTT
TRBV28	-	TRBJ2-7	15	-	CASSFQGGSLYEQYF	TGTGCCAGCAGTTTCCAGGGCGGTAGCCTTTACGAGCAGTACTTC
TRBV7-2	-	TRBJ2-3	17	TRBD2	CASSSPGLAGGVDTQYF	TGTGCCAGCAGCTCTCCGGGACTAGCGGGGGGTGTGGATACGCAGTATTTT
TRBV6-2/TRBV6-3	-	TRBJ1-1	15	-	CASSYRTAKNTEAFF	TGTGCCAGCAGTTACCGGACAGCTAAGAACACTGAAGCTTTCTTT
TRBV19	-	TRBJ2-1	15	-	CASSRGGTYYNEQFF	TGTGCCAGTAGCCGAGGCGGGACCTACTACAATGAGCAGTTCTTC
TRBV30	-	TRBJ2-1	12	-	CAWTIKPGEQFF	TGTGCCTGGACCATTAAACCAGGGGAGCAGTTCTTC
TRBV9	-	TRBJ1-6	14	-	CASSERGGNSPLHF	TGTGCCAGCAGCGAGAGGGGAGGTAATTCACCCCTCCACTTT
TRBV28	few	TRBJ2-1	13	TRBD1	CASRGQSYNEQFF	TGTGCCAGCAGGGGACAGTCCTACAATGAGCAGTTCTTC
TRBV28	-	TRBJ2-7	13	-	CASSLLAAYEQYF	TGTGCCAGCAGCCTCCTAGCCGCCTACGAGCAGTACTTC
TRBV19	-	TRBJ2-5	14	TRBD2	CASSLAGAQETQYF	TGTGCCAGCTCTCTAGCGGGAGCCCAGGAGACCCAGTACTTC
TRBV11-2	-	TRBJ2-7	13	-	CASSLVGVREQYF	TGTGCCAGCAGCTTAGTGGGCGTACGGGAGCAGTACTTC
TRBV5-1	-	TRBJ2-7	15	-	CASSAQEGIFDEQYF	TGCGCCAGCAGCGCGCAGGAGGGCATCTTCGACGAGCAGTACTTC
TRBV12-3/TRBV12-4	-	TRBJ1-1	13	-	CASSLSLNTEAFF	TGTGCCAGCAGTTTGAGCTTGAACACTGAAGCTTTCTTT
TRBV19	-	TRBJ1-4	15	TRBD1	CASSPGQSLNEKLFF	TGTGCCAGTAGTCCGGGACAGTCCCTAAATGAAAAACTGTTTTTT
TRBV28	-	TRBJ1-5	14	-	CASSPGVLGQPQHF	TGTGCCAGCAGCCCAGGGGTTCTCGGCCAGCCCCAGCATTTT
TRBV6-2/TRBV6-3	-	TRBJ2-7	15	-	CASSTTTGLPEKEYF	TGTGCCAGCAGTACGACTACAGGGTTGCCTGAAAAGGAGTACTTC
TRBV7-9	-	TRBJ1-2	13	-	CASSLPILYGYTF	TGTGCCAGCAGCTTGCCTATTCTCTATGGCTACACCTTC
TRBV6-5	-	TRBJ1-2	13	-	CASSRDRNYGYTF	TGTGCCAGCAGTCGCGACAGGAACTATGGCTACACCTTC
TRBV29-1	-	TRBJ2-3	17	-	CSVAGTFYPTSTDTQYF	TGCAGCGTCGCGGGGACTTTCTATCCTACTAGCACAGATACGCAGTATTTT
TRBV5-4	-	TRBJ2-6	16	-	CASSLGSGSGANVLTF	TGTGCCAGCAGCTTGGGGTCGGGTTCTGGGGCCAACGTCCTGACTTTC
TRBV19	-	TRBJ1-4	15	TRBD1	CASSISTGANEKLFF	TGTGCCAGTAGTATTTCGACAGGGGCGAATGAAAAACTGTTTTTT
TRBV9	few	TRBJ1-5	15	-	CASSVYGNSNQPQHF	TGTGCCAGCAGCGTCTACGGGAATAGCAATCAGCCCCAGCATTTT
TRBV5-6	-	TRBJ2-1	15	-	CASSLTQTVYNEQFF	TGTGCCAGCAGCTTGACCCAGACAGTTTACAATGAGCAGTTCTTC
TRBV6-5	-	TRBJ2-3	15	TRBD2	CASSYSGGYTDTQYF	TGTGCCAGCAGTTACTCGGGGGGGTACACAGATACGCAGTATTTT
TRBV20-1	-	TRBJ1-2	11	-	CSVGRNYGYTF	TGCAGTGTGGGGCGGAACTATGGCTACACCTTC
TRBV15	-	TRBJ1-3	13	-	CATSRVPSNTIYF	TGTGCCACCAGCAGAGTCCCCTCAAACACCATATATTTT
TRBV27	few	TRBJ2-5	14	TRBD1	CASSDRQGAETQYF	TGTGCCAGCAGCGATCGCCAGGGGGCGGAGACCCAGTACTTC
TRBV28	-	TRBJ2-7	15	-	CASIGGGGSPGEQYF	TGTGCCAGCATTGGGGGGGGCGGCTCACCCGGCGAGCAGTACTTC
TRBV19	-	TRBJ2-1	15	-	CASSSKQGLRNEQFF	TGTGCCAGTAGTTCAAAGCAGGGGTTACGCAATGAGCAGTTCTTC
TRBV4-1	-	TRBJ1-1	16	TRBD1	CASSLFGQEWNTEAFF	TGCGCCAGCAGCCTTTTTGGACAGGAGTGGAACACTGAAGCTTTCTTT
TRBV18	-	TRBJ1-6	15	-	CASSPLGAHDSPLHF	TGTGCCAGCTCACCTCTGGGGGCGCACGATTCACCCCTCCACTTT
TRBV7-8	-	TRBJ2-1	19	TRBD1	CASSLEKDRDQSSYNEQFF	TGTGCCAGCAGCTTAGAGAAGGACAGGGATCAGAGCTCCTACAATGAGCAGTTCTTC
TRBV27	-	TRBJ2-3	17	TRBD2	CASSRGLAGLLPDTQYF	TGTGCCAGCAGCCGGGGACTAGCGGGGTTGCTCCCAGATACGCAGTATTTT
TRBV7-9	-	TRBJ2-1	14	-	CASSLEPSYNEQFF	TGTGCCAGCAGCTTAGAACCCAGCTACAATGAGCAGTTCTTC
TRBV6-5	-	TRBJ1-1	13	-	CASMLTGNTEAFF	TGTGCCAGCATGCTGACAGGGAACACTGAAGCTTTCTTT
TRBV11-2	-	TRBJ2-3	18	TRBD2	CASSLVGTSGSSTDTQYF	TGTGCCAGCAGCTTAGTCGGGACTAGCGGGTCTAGCACAGATACGCAGTATTTT